This T cell receptor beta chain was found in a study of T cells in Graves' hyperthyroidism and ophthalmopathy (dated by TCRdb to between 2017 and 2020). Turning to the overall study: Peripheral blood samples were taken at initial diagnosis, before any treatment was given. To identify TCR V-J signatures that set the groups apart, the researchers used a discovery cohort of 100 or so patients, made up of under 50 with Graves' ophthalmopathy and some 56 with stable Graves' hyperthyroidism. In addition, the study compared T-cell repertoires in thyroid tissue and in blood from roughly 6 Graves' hyperthyroidism patients. The 95 to 100 discovery patients were randomly split 7:3 into training and test sets. The paper reports TCR Vbeta CDR3 sequencing of fewer than 150 peripheral blood samples: 40 to 45 ophthalmopathy, fewer than 80 hyperthyroidism and approximately 17 progressor patients. After blood sampling, hyperthyroidism patients were treated with methimazole at a starting dose of 30 mg daily, and ophthalmopathy patients were treated with high-dose intravenous methylprednisolone. Whether ophthalmopathy could be predicted prospectively was tested in an independent validation cohort made up of approximately 19 hyperthyroidism patients plus 17 patients who later progressed to ophthalmopathy. General study outcomes and caveats: Sample size was not statistically predetermined, and investigators were not blinded to group allocation. Blood samples also contained most of the expanded thyroid clonotypes (frequency above 0.001), which suggests that blood repertoires may reflect thyroid immune responses. Ophthalmopathy was separated from stable hyperthyroidism by a 13 V-J signature model, with 87.88% sensitivity and about 81% specificity obtained in cross-validation and 80%/75% obtained in testing. In validation, the model predicted progression to ophthalmopathy with just under 71% sensitivity and approximately 78% specificity, a median of 6.5 months before onset.

The TCR beta CDR3 regions were amplified from RNA transcripts. A first-round RT-PCR of the TCR CDR3 used the HTBI primer set with the Qiagen OneStep RT-PCR kit. Libraries were constructed in a second round of multiplex PCR, after which size selection and purification were performed. Libraries were sequenced paired-end with 100 bp reads on an Illumina HiSeq2000. On the authors' methods: SOAPnuke was used to process the raw data, throwing out any read that contained adapters or uncalled bases, had a mean Phred below 15, or lacked an exact constant-primer or identifier match. COPE v1.2.5 was used to merge high-quality paired reads, and clonotypes were defined as unique nucleotide sequences. MiTCR v1.1 was used to align the clonotypes against IMGT TRBV, TRBD and TRBJ reference segments. The analysis was restricted to V-J combinations with a frequency above 0.0001, which together covered 99.2% of the repertoires. A TCS score was defined as the ratio between F50 (clonal expansion) and ExV (chaos), using BLOSUM62-based TCRdist between CDR3 peptides within each V-J. Welch's t-statistics and random forest reduced 514 V-J features to 10 to 15, which were used in a naive Bayes classifier (R e1071). In-frame beta chains were kept once TCRdb had trimmed the public reads at Q25 with fastp and called clones with MiXCR. Merged by CDR3 protein, the rows form single entries marked with the most common genes and DNA. These V and J calls are TCRdb output, not the study's own analysis. In all, the sample holds approximately 600,000 distinct CDR3 sequences, and about 14% of those were seen once. The biggest ten clones account for approximately 5.7% of the sample.

Hyperthyroidism patients were newly diagnosed, with disease duration under 2 months, and aged 18 to 65 years. The study excluded patients with uncontrolled infections, other autoimmune diseases, pregnancy or lactation. Diagnoses relied on clinical symptoms, serum thyroxine and TRAb, thyroid ultrasound and orbital computed tomography. Blood from progressor patients was drawn when they were first diagnosed with hyperthyroidism, before any ophthalmopathy symptoms appeared. PBMCs were isolated from around 10 ml of fresh peripheral blood by Ficoll-Paque density gradient centrifugation. Progressor patients were defined as those initially diagnosed with Graves' hyperthyroidism in whom ophthalmopathy developed during follow-up. Total RNA was extracted using Trizol reagent, and RNA quality was assessed on an Agilent 2100 Bioanalyzer. This clonotype was seen repeatedly, ten times or more. The specificity of this receptor is unknown. One base away there is no much larger clone; base qualities are not given.

CDR3 length: 16 amino acids, cysteine to phenylalanine. Only CDR3 DNA is held: 48 bases, read in frame from base 1. Trimming accounts for 4 bases at V and 0 bases at J, while the number of junction bases matched to no gene is 6. CDR1 and CDR2 are drawn from the germline V gene: SNHLY, FYNNEI. This sequence uses TRBV2 and TRBJ2-1; the junction holds 7 bases that match TRBD2. The sequenced material came from blood. This TCR was recovered from a woman between 25 and 40 years old with Graves' hyperthyroidism that later progressed to Graves' ophthalmopathy. The sequence in DNA is TGTGCCAGCAGTGTGCGCGGGGGTAGCTCCTACAATGAGCAGTTCTTC. Translated, this gives CASSVRGGSSYNEQFF.